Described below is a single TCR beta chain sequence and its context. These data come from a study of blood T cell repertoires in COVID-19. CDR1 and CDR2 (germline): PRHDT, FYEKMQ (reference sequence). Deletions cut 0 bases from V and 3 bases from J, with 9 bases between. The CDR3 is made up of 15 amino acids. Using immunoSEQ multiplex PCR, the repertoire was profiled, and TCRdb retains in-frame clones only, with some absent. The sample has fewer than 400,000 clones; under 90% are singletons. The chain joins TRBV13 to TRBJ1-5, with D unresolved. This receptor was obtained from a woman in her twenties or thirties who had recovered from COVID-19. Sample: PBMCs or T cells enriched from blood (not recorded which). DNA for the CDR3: TGTGCCAGCAGCTTAGGCCGGGGAAACAATCAGCCCCAGCATTTT. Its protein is CASSLGRGNNQPQHF.